These 32 T cell receptor beta chains came from one sample sequenced in a study of blood T cell repertoires in COVID-19. Repertoires were generated with immunoSEQ multiplex PCR, while TCRdb's copy carries only in-frame clones and drops some. The sample yields fewer than 350,000 clones, 85% seen once. Input material: PBMCs or T cells enriched from blood (not recorded which). Every receptor here comes from a woman in her 50s who had recovered from COVID-19.

DNA for the CDR3: TGTGCCAGCAGTTACTCGAGGACCTCAGGGGAGCAGTACTTC. Translating gives CASSYSRTSGEQYF. V is TRBV6-2 or TRBV6-3 and J is TRBJ2-7, with a tentative D call TRBD1 (5 bases). This CDR3 spans 14 amino acids. Trimming took 0 bases from V and 7 from J, leaving 13 bases between them. Germline V lookup: CDR1 MNHEY, CDR2 SVGEGT.

The chain joins TRBV6-5 to TRBJ1-4; D is undetermined. The CDR3 has 13 residues. The V gene lost 10 bases and the J gene lost 0 bases, with 9 bases spanning the gap. CDR1 MNHEY and CDR2 SVGAGI come from the germline V gene. The CDR3 nucleotides are TGTGCCACTCACCAGGCAACTAATGAAAAACTGTTTTTT. Protein sequence: CATHQATNEKLFF.

The J gene is TRBJ1-5, the V gene TRBV21-1. TRBV21-1 is a pseudogene segment. The CDR3 extends over 17 amino acids. CDR3 nucleotides: TGTGCCAGCAGCAACTCGATGCGAGGGGAGGGCAATCAGCCCCAGCATTTT. It specifies CASSNSMRGEGNQPQHF.

This clone was observed a few times. The chain employs TRBV5-6 and TRBJ1-6; tentative D call: TRBD1 (6 bases). CDR3 length equals 15 residues. CDR1 SGHDT and CDR2 YYEEEE come from the germline V gene. V was pared by 0 bases and J by 8 bases, with 12 bases between. CDR3 nucleotide sequence: TGTGCCAGCAGCTTGGGACAGGCCTTCGATTCACCCCTCCACTTT. This translates into CASSLGQAFDSPLHF.

The chain recombines TRBV24-1 with TRBJ2-2; tentative D call: TRBD1 (6 bases). CDR3 length equals 17 residues. The germline gives CDR1 KGHDR, CDR2 SFDVKD. V dropped 3 bases and J dropped 6 bases, with 19 bases sitting between them. CDR3 in amino acids: CATSDPAGGRSAGELFF. The CDR3 DNA is TGTGCCACCAGTGATCCCGCTGGGGGCAGGAGCGCCGGGGAGCTGTTTTTT.

The genes are TRBV30 and TRBJ1-2, with 8 bases matching TRBD1. Losses at the gene ends were 3 bases for V and 7 bases for J; bases not matched to a gene: 7. The CDR3 sequence is 13 residues long. Germline CDR1 and CDR2: GTSNPN and SVGIG (reference sequence). CDR3 DNA sequence: TGTGCCTGGAGCCTACAGGGGGTCGGTGGCTACACCTTC. Its translation is CAWSLQGVGGYTF.

J is TRBJ2-1 and V is TRBV18; no clear D gene. The germline V gene has CDR1 KGHSH and CDR2 LQKENI. This CDR3 has 16 residues. The V end was cut by 0 bases, the J end by 7 bases, with 16 bases between. The CDR3 nucleotides are TGTGCCAGCTCACCACCGAATCGGGTCCGTGGGAATGAGCAGTTCTTC. Translation gives CASSPPNRVRGNEQFF.

This chain uses TRBV9 with TRBJ2-1, with 8 nucleotides matching TRBD2. Germline loops: CDR1 SGDLS, CDR2 YYNGEE. This CDR3 is 14 amino acids long. V lost 4 bases to trimming and J lost 10 bases; unmatched junction nucleotides: 10. CDR3 loop: CASSKPGGPSEQFF. The CDR3 DNA reads TGTGCCAGCAGCAAGCCGGGGGGGCCTTCCGAGCAGTTCTTC.

This chain connects TRBV5-4 to TRBJ2-7; 14 nucleotides align to TRBD2. The V segment lost 4 bases and the J segment 2 bases; nucleotides outside the gene matches: 5. Germline V gives CDR1 SGHNT, CDR2 YYREEE (reference sequence). CDR3 length: 16 residues. CDR3 coding DNA: TGTGCCAGCAGCGAAGGACTAGCGGGGGGAACCTACGAGCAGTACTTC. Its translation is CASSEGLAGGTYEQYF.

The rearrangement joins TRBV27 to TRBJ2-5, with a possible D match to TRBD1 (6 bases). Germline-derived CDR1 and CDR2 are MNHEY and SMNVEV (reference sequence). Trimming removed 6 bases from V and 5 bases from J, with 19 bases in between. The CDR3 runs 15 residues. The CDR3 DNA follows: TGTGCCAGCAGCTCCTCCGGACAGTGGGGGGAGACCCAGTACTTC. Protein product: CASSSSGQWGETQYF.

This rearrangement joins TRBV21-1 to TRBJ2-7; the table's D gene call, TRBD2, was not cross checked with the DNA. TRBV21-1 is a listed pseudogene. The CDR3 spans 15 residues. The CDR3 is CASSKDGYLAYEQYF. CDR3 in DNA: TGTGCCAGCAGCAAAGACGGGTATCTGGCCTACGAGCAGTACTTC.

The chain combines TRBV7-9 with TRBJ2-3; possibly TRBD2 for D (5 bases). With 5 bases removed from V and 0 bases from J, the gap between germline ends came to 12 bases. Germline values: CDR1 SEHNR, CDR2 FQNEAQ (reference sequence). This CDR3 is built from 15 residues. CDR3 region: CASSHGLGSTDTQYF. DNA for the CDR3: TGTGCCAGCAGCCATGGACTGGGCAGCACAGATACGCAGTATTTT.

The chain couples TRBV3-1 (or the pseudogene TRBV3-2) to TRBJ2-1; possibly TRBD2 for D (5 bases). The CDR3 spans 16 residues. Germline V gene lookup returns CDR1 LGHDT and CDR2 YNNKEL (reference sequence). Trimming took off 0 bases at V and 6 bases at J, with 15 bases between the two ends. This CDR3 reads CASSQDETGWINEQFF. The CDR3 DNA is TGTGCCAGCAGCCAAGATGAGACGGGATGGATCAATGAGCAGTTCTTC.

The chain employs TRBV27 and TRBJ1-2; 8 bases are a match to TRBD1. Germline V lookup: CDR1 MNHEY, CDR2 SMNVEV (reference sequence). This CDR3 is 14 amino acids long. With V trimmed by 6 bases and J by 4 bases, 7 bases remained unmatched. The CDR3, as DNA: TGTGCCAGCAGAGGACAGGGCAATTCCTATGGCTACACCTTC. Its protein product is CASRGQGNSYGYTF.

This sequence joins TRBV5-6 and TRBJ2-4, with TRBD1 identical over 7 bases. The germline CDR1 and CDR2 sequences are SGHDT and YYEEEE. V was pared by 4 bases and J by 7 bases, with 5 bases of the junction left unmatched. There are 13 residues in the CDR3. This chain's CDR3 is CASSTGRGNIQYF. DNA for the CDR3: TGTGCCAGCAGCACAGGCAGGGGGAACATTCAGTACTTC.

The CDR3 DNA follows: TGTGCCAGCAGTGAAGACTGGGGGGGCGCCTACGAGCAGTACTTC. Protein: CASSEDWGGAYEQYF. The chain carries TRBV25-1 and TRBJ2-7; D perhaps matches TRBD2 (7 bases). The CDR3 runs to 15 residues. Germline CDR1 is MGHDK and CDR2 is SYGVNS. V was shortened by 2 bases and J by 2 bases, with 13 bases between the two germline ends.

This chain joins TRBV20-1 and TRBJ2-7; weak D call: TRBD2 (5 bases). The CDR3 runs 11 residues. The germline V and J ends were trimmed by 3 bases and 2 bases, with 5 bases remaining between them. Germline V gives CDR1 DFQATT, CDR2 SNEGSKA (reference sequence). For the CDR3, the DNA is TGCAGTGCTAGGCGGGCCTACGAGCAGTACTTC. Translating gives CSARRAYEQYF.

This clone was observed once. The chain carries TRBV2 and TRBJ2-7; D is ambiguous. Trimming removed 9 bases at V and 0 bases at J, with 15 bases between. This CDR3 has 14 amino acids. Germline V lookup: CDR1 SNHLY, CDR2 FYNNEI. The CDR3 is CASRLGLSSYEQYF. The DNA for the CDR3 is TGTGCCAGTCGCCTGGGCCTGAGCTCCTACGAGCAGTACTTC.

This clone was detected only a few times. The chain is built from TRBV30 and TRBJ2-3; perhaps TRBD1 as D (8 bases). Trimming left V 5 bases short and J 2 bases short, with 26 bases between. The CDR3 length is 18 residues. Germline CDR1 reads GTSNPN; CDR2 reads SVGIG (reference sequence). The CDR3 DNA reads TGTGCCTGGGAGTCGGGAGGACAGGGTAGTTTGGACACAGATACGCAGTATTTT. Translated: CAWESGGQGSLDTDTQYF.

This clone came up a few times. This chain connects TRBV5-8 to TRBJ2-2, with no clear D. Germline assignment: CDR1 SGHTS and CDR2 YDEGEE. V was clipped by 0 bases and J by 5 bases, with 11 bases between them. CDR3 length: 15 residues. DNA for the CDR3: TGTGCCAGCAGCTTGGTTGGCAGGATAACCGGGGAGCTGTTTTTT. It codes for CASSLVGRITGELFF.

V is TRBV11-3 and J is TRBJ1-1; D is perhaps TRBD1 (5 bases). CDR3 size: 14 residues. Germline-derived CDR1 and CDR2 are SGHNT and YENEEA. The germline V and J ends were trimmed by 5 bases and 1 base, with 11 bases remaining between them. The CDR3 loop reads CASSQGRSNTEAFF. The CDR3 region has the DNA TGTGCCAGCAGCCAGGGCAGATCGAACACTGAAGCTTTCTTT.

This clone was seen a handful of times. The chain uses TRBV28 and TRBJ2-7; D is unresolved. The CDR3 is 11 residues long. Germline loops: CDR1 MDHEN, CDR2 SYDVKM. V was trimmed by 3 bases and J by 3 bases, leaving 3 bases between them. The CDR3 DNA sequence: TGTGCCAGCAGTTTCTTCTACGAGCAGTACTTC. This translates into CASSFFYEQYF.

The chain links TRBV6-5 to TRBJ1-5, with D perhaps TRBD1 (5 bases). Trimming shortened V by 6 bases and J by 0 bases, and 9 bases separated the two germline ends. The CDR3 length is 14 residues. The V gene's germline CDR1 is MNHEY and CDR2 SVGAGI. This CDR3 is CASSSRGSNQPQHF. The CDR3, as DNA: TGTGCCAGCAGCAGTAGGGGTAGCAATCAGCCCCAGCATTTT.

The chain carries TRBV6-6 and TRBJ2-1, with TRBD2 identical over 7 bases. V lost 2 bases and J lost 8; bases outside the gene matches: 6. Per germline, CDR1 MNHNY and CDR2 SVGAGI (reference sequence). This CDR3 has 14 residues. For the CDR3, the DNA is TGTGCCAGCAGTTACATAAGCCTAGCGGATGAGCAGTTCTTC. It codes for CASSYISLADEQFF.

V and J are TRBV19 and TRBJ1-5, with 7 nucleotides matching TRBD1. V lost 7 bases and J lost 4; bases outside the gene matches: 10. The V gene's germline CDR1 is LNHDA and CDR2 SQIVND (reference sequence). The CDR3 contains 15 residues. For the CDR3, the DNA is TGTGCCAGTACAGGACAGGAGCGAATTAATCAGCCCCAGCATTTT. Protein product: CASTGQERINQPQHF.

The CDR3 DNA reads as TGTGCCAGCAGTTTGAGTCGGTCCTCCTACGAGCAGTACTTC. Translated, it gives CASSLSRSSYEQYF. This chain uses TRBV6-5 with TRBJ2-7; D remains unclear. Trimming removed 4 bases at V and 0 bases at J, with 10 bases between. Germline-derived CDR1 and CDR2 are MNHEY and SVGAGI. This CDR3 is 14 amino acids long.

This rearrangement joins TRBV27 to TRBJ1-5, with D tentatively TRBD1 (6 bases). This CDR3 spans 14 amino acids. The V end was cut by 8 bases, the J end by 0 bases, with 11 bases between. CDR1 and CDR2 from the germline V gene are MNHEY and SMNVEV (reference sequence). Here the CDR3 DNA reads TGTGCCAGCTCAGGGGCTTATAGCAATCAGCCCCAGCATTTT. Its translation: CASSGAYSNQPQHF.

The V gene is TRBV6-5, the J gene TRBJ1-2; D possibly corresponds to TRBD1 (6 bases). The CDR3 runs 13 residues. With 5 bases removed from V and 4 bases from J, the gap between germline ends came to 11 bases. The germline gives CDR1 MNHEY, CDR2 SVGAGI. The CDR3 bases are TGTGCCAGCAGTCTCCAGGGGCTCTATGGCTACACCTTC. Translation: CASSLQGLYGYTF.

This clone was counted only a few times. The chain combines TRBV19 with TRBJ2-6, with 7 bases fitting TRBD1. The V gene's germline CDR1 is LNHDA and CDR2 SQIVND (reference sequence). After removal of 5 bases from V and 4 bases from J, the junction contained 8 bases not matched to a gene. The CDR3 length is 16 residues. The CDR3 bases are TGTGCCAGTAGTTCAGCGACAGGGCTGGGGGCCAACGTCCTGACTTTC. Protein product: CASSSATGLGANVLTF.

This chain uses TRBV19 with TRBJ1-5; unclear D gene. The germline V gene encodes CDR1 LNHDA and CDR2 SQIVND (reference sequence). Trimming pared 6 bases from V and 5 bases from J, leaving 11 bases between. This CDR3 is 13 amino acids long. The CDR3 sequence is CASRGRADQPQHF. The CDR3 DNA sequence: TGTGCCAGTAGAGGACGAGCGGATCAGCCCCAGCATTTT.

CDR3 coding DNA: TGTGCCAGCACCCTCACCGGGACAGGCGGCCAAGAGACCCAGTACTTC. It yields the protein CASTLTGTGGQETQYF. The chain couples TRBV28 to TRBJ2-5, with 8 bases aligning to TRBD1. The V gene's germline CDR1 is MDHEN and CDR2 SYDVKM. The junction had 11 bases not matched to a gene; V was cut back by 7 bases and J by 1 base. The CDR3 contains 16 residues.

The genes are TRBV7-3 and TRBJ2-1; perhaps TRBD1 as D (5 bases). Per germline, CDR1 SGHTA and CDR2 FQGTGA. Trimming took 6 bases from V and 8 from J, leaving 23 bases between them. The CDR3 is made up of 16 amino acids. The chain's CDR3 is CASSPQGGPTVYEQFF. DNA for the CDR3: TGTGCCAGCAGTCCCCAGGGCGGACCAACTGTCTATGAGCAGTTCTTC. Full variable domain (outside the CDR3, taken from reference TRBV7-3 and TRBJ2-1): GAGVSQTPSNKVTEKGKYVELRCDPISGHTALYWYRQSLGQGPEFLIYFQGTGAADDSGLPNDRFFAVRPEGSVSTLKIQRTERGDSAVYLCASSPQGGPTVYEQFFGPGTRLTVL.